The next 5 T cell receptor beta chains were all read from a single sample in a study of a mutant IDH1 vaccine in newly diagnosed glioma. Using immunoSEQ multiplex PCR, the repertoire was profiled, and TCRdb retains in-frame clones only, with some absent. Of approximately 60,000 clones detected, around 82% appear once; the ten largest clones hold roughly 3.3%. No cognate antigen is known for these TCRs. As for time point: week 5, during vaccination. Every vaccination contained 300 ug of the mutant IDH1 20-mer peptide and was paired with topical imiquimod. The sequencing used PBMCs, collected from a glioma patient whose treatment included an IDH1 peptide vaccine. The receptors derive from a woman between 18 and 29 years old with glioma. Some clones in this sample may be carry-over from other donors' samples.

The chain couples TRBV11-3 to TRBJ1-4, with D unresolved. Germline V CDR1 and CDR2: SGHNT, YENEEA. This CDR3 has 15 amino acids. Trimming left V 5 bases short and J 8 bases short, with 18 bases between. CDR3 coding DNA: TGTGCCAGCAGCCCGACCGCGCGGGTGGGGGAAAAACTGTTTTTT. It encodes CASSPTARVGEKLFF.

The rearrangement uses TRBV4-3 and TRBJ2-6; 9 bases align to TRBD1. The CDR3 consists of 17 residues. Germline CDR1 LGHNA, CDR2 YSLEER. Unmatched junction bases numbered 6, after V lost 4 bases and J lost 2 bases. CDR3 sequence (DNA): TGCGCCAGCAGCCCCTCCGGGACAGGGACTGGGGCCAACGTCCTGACTTTC. Protein product: CASSPSGTGTGANVLTF.

The chain joins TRBV6-1 to TRBJ1-2, with a possible D match to TRBD1 (6 bases). The CDR3 contains 18 residues. Germline-derived CDR1 and CDR2 are MNHNS and SASEGT. The V end lost 4 bases, the J end lost 5 bases, and 26 bases lay between the germline ends. DNA for the CDR3: TGTGCCAGCAGTGCGAAACAGGGCTCTTTACTAACCGCATATGGCTACACCTTC. Its translation: CASSAKQGSLLTAYGYTF.

The chain combines TRBV5-1 with TRBJ1-2, with D perhaps matching TRBD1 (6 bases). The CDR3 is made up of 14 amino acids. V lost 0 bases to trimming and J lost 2 bases, with 8 bases between them. Per the germline V gene, CDR1 is SGHRS and CDR2 is YFSETQ. This chain's CDR3 is CASSLAGENYGYTF. CDR3 DNA sequence: TGCGCCAGCAGCTTGGCAGGGGAAAACTATGGCTACACCTTC.

J is TRBJ2-4 and V is TRBV7-2; 9 nucleotides align to TRBD2. Germline CDR1 and CDR2: SGHTA and FQGNSA. Germline trimming cut 6 bases from V and 5 bases from J; bases unmatched to any gene: 5. The CDR3 has 14 amino acids. The CDR3 region is CASRPTSGQNIQYF. The CDR3 bases are TGTGCCAGCAGACCGACTAGCGGTCAAAACATTCAGTACTTC. Full variable domain (outside the CDR3, taken from reference TRBV7-2 and TRBJ2-4): GAGVSQSPSNKVTEKGKDVELRCDPISGHTALYWYRQSLGQGLEFLIYFQGNSAPDKSGLPSDRFSAERTGGSVSTLTIQRTQQEDSAVYLCASRPTSGQNIQYFGAGTRLSVL.